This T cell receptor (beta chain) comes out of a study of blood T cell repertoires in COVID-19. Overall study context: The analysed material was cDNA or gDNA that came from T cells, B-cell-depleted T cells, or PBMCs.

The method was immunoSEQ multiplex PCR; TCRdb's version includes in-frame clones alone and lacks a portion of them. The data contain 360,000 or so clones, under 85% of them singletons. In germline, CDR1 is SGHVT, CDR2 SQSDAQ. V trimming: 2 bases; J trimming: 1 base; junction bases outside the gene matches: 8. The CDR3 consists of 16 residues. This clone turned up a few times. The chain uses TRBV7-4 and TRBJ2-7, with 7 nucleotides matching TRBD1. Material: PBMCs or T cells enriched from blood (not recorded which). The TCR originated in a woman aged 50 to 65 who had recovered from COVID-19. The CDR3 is CASSLPTPGQSYEQYF. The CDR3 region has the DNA TGTGCCAGCAGCTTACCCACACCGGGACAGTCCTACGAGCAGTACTTC.